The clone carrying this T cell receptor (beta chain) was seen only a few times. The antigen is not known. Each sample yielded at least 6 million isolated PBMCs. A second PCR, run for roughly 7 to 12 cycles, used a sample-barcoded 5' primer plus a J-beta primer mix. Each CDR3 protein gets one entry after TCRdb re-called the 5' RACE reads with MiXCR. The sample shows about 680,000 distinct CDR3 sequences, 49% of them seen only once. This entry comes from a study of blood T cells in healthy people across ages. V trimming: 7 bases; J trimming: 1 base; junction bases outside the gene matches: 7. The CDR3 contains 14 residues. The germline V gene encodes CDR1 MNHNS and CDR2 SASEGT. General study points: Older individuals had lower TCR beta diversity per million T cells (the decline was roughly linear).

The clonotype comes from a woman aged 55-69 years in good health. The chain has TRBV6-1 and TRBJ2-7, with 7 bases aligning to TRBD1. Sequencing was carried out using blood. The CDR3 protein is CASTTGVLSYEQYF. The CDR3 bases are TGTGCCAGCACAACAGGGGTTCTATCCTACGAGCAGTACTTC.